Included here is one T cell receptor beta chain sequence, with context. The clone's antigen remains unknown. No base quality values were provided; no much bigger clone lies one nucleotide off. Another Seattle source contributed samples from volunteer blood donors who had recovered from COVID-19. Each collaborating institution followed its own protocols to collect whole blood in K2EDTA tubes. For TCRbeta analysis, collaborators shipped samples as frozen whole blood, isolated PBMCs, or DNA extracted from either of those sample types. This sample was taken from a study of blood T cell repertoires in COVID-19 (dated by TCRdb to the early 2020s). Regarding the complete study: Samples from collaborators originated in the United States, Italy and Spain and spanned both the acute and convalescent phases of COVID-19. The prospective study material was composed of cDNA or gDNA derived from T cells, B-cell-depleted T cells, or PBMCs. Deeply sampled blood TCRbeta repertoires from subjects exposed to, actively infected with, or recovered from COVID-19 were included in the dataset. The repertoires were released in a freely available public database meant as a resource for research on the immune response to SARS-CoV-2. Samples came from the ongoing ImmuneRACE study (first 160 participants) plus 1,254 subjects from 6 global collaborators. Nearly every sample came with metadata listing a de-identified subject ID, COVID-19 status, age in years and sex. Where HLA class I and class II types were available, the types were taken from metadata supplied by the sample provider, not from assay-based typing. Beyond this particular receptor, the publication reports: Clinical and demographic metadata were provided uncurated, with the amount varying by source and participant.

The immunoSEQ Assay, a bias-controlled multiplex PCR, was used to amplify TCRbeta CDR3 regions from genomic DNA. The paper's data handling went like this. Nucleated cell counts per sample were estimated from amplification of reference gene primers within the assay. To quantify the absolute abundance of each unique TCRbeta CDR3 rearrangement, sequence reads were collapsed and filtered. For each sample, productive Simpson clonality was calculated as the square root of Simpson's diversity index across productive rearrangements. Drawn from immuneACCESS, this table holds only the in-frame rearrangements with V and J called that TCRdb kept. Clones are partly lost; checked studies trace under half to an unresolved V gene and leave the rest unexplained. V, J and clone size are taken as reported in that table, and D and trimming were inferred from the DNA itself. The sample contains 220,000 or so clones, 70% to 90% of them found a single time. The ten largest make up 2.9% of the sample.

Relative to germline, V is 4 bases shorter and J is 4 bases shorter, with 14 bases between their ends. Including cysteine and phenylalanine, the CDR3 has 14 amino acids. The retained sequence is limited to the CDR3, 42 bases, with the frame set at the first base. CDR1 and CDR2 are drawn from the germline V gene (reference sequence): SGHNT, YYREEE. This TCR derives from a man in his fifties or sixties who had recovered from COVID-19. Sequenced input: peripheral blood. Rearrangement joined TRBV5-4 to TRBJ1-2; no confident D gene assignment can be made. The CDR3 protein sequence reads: CASSPVEGAYGYTF. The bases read TGTGCCAGCAGCCCCGTGGAGGGTGCCTATGGCTACACCTTC.